What follows are 28 T cell receptor beta chains derived from one specimen sequenced in a study of blood T cells in healthy people across ages. PCR was performed a second time for about 7 to 11 cycles using a sample-barcoded 5' primer and a J-beta primer mix. One entry per CDR3 protein results from TCRdb running MiXCR on the 5' RACE reads. The table includes about 1.8 million distinct CDR3 sequences, less than 50% detected once. The sequencing sample was made of blood. The receptors were gathered from a woman aged 40-49 years in good health.

This clonotype was counted a few times. The CDR3: CASSSPGLSTDTQYF. For the CDR3, the DNA is TGTGCCAGCAGTTCACCGGGACTATCCACAGATACGCAGTATTTT. The J gene is TRBJ2-3, the V gene TRBV11-2; 7 positions match TRBD2. J lost 2 bases, V lost 6 bases, and 8 bases had no gene match. In germline, CDR1 is SGHAT, CDR2 FQNNGV. The CDR3 extends over 15 amino acids.

The chain is built from TRBV15 and TRBJ2-7, with 7 bases lining up with TRBD1. Germline V gene data show CDR1 as LNHNV and CDR2 as YYDKDF (reference sequence). The CDR3 is 17 amino acids. The junction had 13 bases not matched to a gene; V was cut back by 0 bases and J by 5 bases. CDR3 sequence: CATSRDRPRQGVHEQYF. The CDR3 DNA follows: TGTGCCACCAGCAGAGATCGGCCTAGGCAGGGGGTTCACGAGCAGTACTTC.

This clonotype appeared a single time. The V gene is TRBV20-1, the J gene TRBJ1-2; D gene ambiguous. Germline CDR1 DFQATT, CDR2 SNEGSKA (reference sequence). V was pared by 0 bases and J by 2 bases, with 7 bases between. The CDR3 consists of 13 residues. Written as DNA, the CDR3 is TGCAGTGCTAGAGATATCAGAAACTATGGCTACACCTTC. It codes for CSARDIRNYGYTF.

The chain carries TRBV11-3 and TRBJ2-1; D unresolved. Germline V lookup: CDR1 SGHNT, CDR2 YENEEA. The CDR3 spans 15 residues. V gave up 0 bases and J gave up 6 bases, with 12 bases separating them. CDR3 loop: CASSLDPQAFNEQFF. The CDR3 nucleotides are TGTGCCAGCAGCTTAGATCCCCAGGCTTTCAATGAGCAGTTCTTC.

V gene TRBV2 combines with J gene TRBJ2-7, with no clear D. The length of the CDR3 is 12 residues. Deletions cut 8 bases from V and 3 bases from J, with 11 bases between. In germline, CDR1 is SNHLY, CDR2 FYNNEI. The DNA of the CDR3 is TGTGCCAGCCGCCCGTTTGACTACGAGCAGTACTTC. This codes for CASRPFDYEQYF.

The gene calls are TRBV4-2 and TRBJ1-5; no firm D call. The CDR3 runs 16 residues. Trimming took off 0 bases at V and 3 bases at J, with 12 bases between the two ends. In germline, CDR1 is LGHNA, CDR2 YNFKEQ. The CDR3 here is CASSQEGTTLNQPQHF. CDR3 nucleotide sequence: TGTGCCAGCAGCCAAGAGGGCACAACGCTCAATCAGCCCCAGCATTTT.

This clonotype was seen more than once but under ten times. This chain links TRBV5-6 with TRBJ2-7, with D hard to call. CDR1 SGHDT and CDR2 YYEEEE come from the germline V gene. The V end was cut by 4 bases, the J end by 5 bases, with 13 bases between. The CDR3 is 13 amino acids. In DNA form, the CDR3 reads TGTGCCAGCAGCATAGGTCGACTCGACGAGCAGTACTTC. Translation: CASSIGRLDEQYF.

The gene calls are TRBV7-2 and TRBJ2-1, with TRBD2 matching 8 bases. CDR3 length equals 17 residues. The junction had 12 bases not matched to a gene; V was cut back by 1 base and J by 7 bases. The germline V gene has CDR1 SGHTA and CDR2 FQGNSA. CDR3 amino acids: CASSLDNFERGWNEQFF. The CDR3, as DNA: TGTGCCAGCAGCTTAGACAACTTTGAGCGGGGGTGGAATGAGCAGTTCTTC.

This rearrangement joins TRBV20-1 to TRBJ2-5; D unclear. Germline V gives CDR1 DFQATT, CDR2 SNEGSKA (reference sequence). V gave up 0 bases and J gave up 5 bases, with 10 bases separating them. The CDR3 extends over 13 amino acids. The CDR3 coding sequence is TGCAGTGCTAGAGATGTGAACGGGGAGACCCAGTACTTC. Encoded protein: CSARDVNGETQYF.

This clonotype was observed a few times. V gene TRBV7-2 combines with J gene TRBJ2-5; TRBD1 is a possible D gene (6 bases). CDR3 length equals 16 residues. Germline CDR1 SGHTA, CDR2 FQGNSA. Trimming stripped 2 bases from V and 4 bases from J, with 17 bases between. In DNA form, the CDR3 reads TGTGCCAGCAGCTTATCGTATCGGCTAGGGGGAGAGACCCAGTACTTC. Residues: CASSLSYRLGGETQYF.

This sequence joins TRBV28 and TRBJ2-3; 7 nucleotides align to TRBD2. From germline, CDR1 is MDHEN and CDR2 SYDVKM. Unmatched junction bases numbered 9, after V lost 4 bases and J lost 2 bases. The CDR3 runs 16 residues. CDR3 coding DNA: TGTGCCAGCAGTTCAATCGGGGGGTGGGACACAGATACGCAGTATTTT. Translating it yields CASSSIGGWDTDTQYF.

This clonotype turned up a few times. This rearrangement joins TRBV12-3 or TRBV12-4 to TRBJ2-4, with TRBD2 matching 14 bases. Trimming at V came to 4 bases and at J to 0 bases, leaving 8 bases not matched to a gene. The CDR3 covers 19 residues. CDR3 in amino acids: CASSSGLAGGPIAKNIQYF. The CDR3 region has the DNA TGTGCCAGCAGTTCTGGACTAGCGGGGGGACCCATAGCCAAAAACATTCAGTACTTC.

This clonotype was seen a few times. V gene TRBV6-5 combines with J gene TRBJ2-3; D is ambiguous. The CDR3 has 13 residues. CDR1 is MNHEY and CDR2 is SVGAGI in the germline V gene. Trimming cost V 5 bases and J 4 bases, with 10 bases left between them. The DNA of the CDR3 is TGTGCCAGCAGTGAAAGGGATGCAGATACGCAGTATTTT. Protein sequence: CASSERDADTQYF.

The chain couples TRBV4-2 to TRBJ1-1; 8 bases line up with TRBD1. Germline V gives CDR1 LGHNA, CDR2 YNFKEQ. The V segment lost 0 bases and the J segment 0 bases; nucleotides outside the gene matches: 6. CDR3 length: 17 residues. The CDR3 nucleotides read TGTGCCAGCAGCCAAGATTGGGCAGGGGGCTTGAACACTGAAGCTTTCTTT. Residues: CASSQDWAGGLNTEAFF.

The CDR3 loop reads CASSPLRRTGGIGYGYTF. CDR3 nucleotide sequence: TGTGCCAGCAGCCCATTACGTAGGACAGGGGGAATTGGCTATGGCTACACCTTC. This chain joins TRBV6-1 and TRBJ1-2, with 10 bases fitting TRBD1. Trimming at V came to 6 bases and at J to 4 bases, leaving 17 bases not matched to a gene. Germline CDR1 and CDR2: MNHNS and SASEGT. This CDR3 is 18 amino acids long.

This clonotype was found a few times. The V gene is TRBV4-1, the J gene TRBJ1-2; weak D call: TRBD1 (5 bases). This CDR3 comprises 14 residues. V shed 1 base and J shed 7 bases, with 13 bases lying between them. Germline assignment: CDR1 MGHRA and CDR2 YSYEKL. The CDR3 DNA sequence: TGCGCCAGCAGCCAAGGAGGGCAGGGACGTGGCTACACCTTC. This codes for CASSQGGQGRGYTF.

In DNA, the CDR3 is TGTGCCAGCACTGTAACCGGGACAGGGGCTCGGAACTATGGCTACACCTTC. Encoded protein: CASTVTGTGARNYGYTF. The genes are TRBV27 and TRBJ1-2; 10 nucleotides line up with TRBD1. CDR3 length: 17 amino acids. Trimming at V came to 7 bases and at J to 2 bases, leaving 13 bases not matched to a gene. Germline lookup yields CDR1 MNHEY and CDR2 SMNVEV (reference sequence).

This clonotype was detected a few times. The rearrangement links TRBV6-2 or TRBV6-3 to TRBJ2-7, with a tentative D call TRBD2 (6 bases). CDR1 is MNHEY, CDR2 SVGEGT, per germline. V was clipped by 10 bases and J by 3 bases, with 19 bases between them. The CDR3 has 14 residues. The DNA for the CDR3 is TGTGCCACCATGGGGGGTACAGCAAACTACGAGCAGTACTTC. Protein sequence: CATMGGTANYEQYF.

The chain links TRBV28 to TRBJ2-4; no clear D. The CDR3 covers 12 residues. V was clipped by 7 bases and J by 13 bases, with 17 bases between them. Per germline, CDR1 MDHEN and CDR2 SYDVKM. The CDR3 nucleotides read TGTGCCAGCAACCCCCTCGGTCGAGAGCAGTACTTC. It specifies CASNPLGREQYF.

This clonotype was seen more than once but under ten times. V and J are TRBV14 and TRBJ2-7, with TRBD1 as a possible D gene (5 bases). V was trimmed by 2 bases and J by 0 bases, leaving 11 bases between them. The CDR3 totals 15 residues. The V gene's germline CDR1 is SGHDN and CDR2 FVKESK. CDR3 residues: CASSQSTGSSYEQYF. For the CDR3, the DNA is TGTGCCAGCAGCCAATCAACAGGCAGCTCCTACGAGCAGTACTTC.

This clonotype was detected only a few times. An end of the junction does not agree with germline; a read error may underlie this. This chain joins TRBV18 and TRBJ2-5; no firm D call. CDR1 KGHSH and CDR2 LQKENI come from the germline V gene. This CDR3 region has 16 residues. The CDR3 DNA reads TGTGCCAGCTCCCCACCGCGTCAAGTCGTTCAGGAGACCCAGTACTTC. Protein sequence: CASSPPRQVVQETQYF.

This clonotype was seen at least ten times. V usage is TRBV7-2 and J usage is TRBJ2-5; D is ambiguous. The V end was cut by 1 base, the J end by 4 bases, with 10 bases between. CDR3 length: 14 residues. In germline, CDR1 is SGHTA, CDR2 FQGNSA. The CDR3 sequence is CASSLGGGPETQYF. As DNA, the CDR3 is TGTGCCAGCAGCTTAGGGGGTGGGCCAGAGACCCAGTACTTC. Full variable domain (rest looked up from reference TRBV7-2 and TRBJ2-5): GAGVSQSPSNKVTEKGKDVELRCDPISGHTALYWYRQSLGQGLEFLIYFQGNSAPDKSGLPSDRFSAERTGGSVSTLTIQRTQQEDSAVYLCASSLGGGPETQYFGPGTRLLVL.

The genes are TRBV2 and TRBJ2-3, with D possibly TRBD1 on 5 matching bases. The germline V and J ends were trimmed by 6 bases and 3 bases, with 13 bases remaining between them. The CDR3 spans 14 residues. The germline V gene has CDR1 SNHLY and CDR2 FYNNEI. The CDR3 DNA is TGTGCCAGCAGGGCAGGGAAGAGGACAGATACGCAGTATTTT. Its protein is CASRAGKRTDTQYF.

The chain carries TRBV25-1 and TRBJ2-1; D possibly corresponds to TRBD1 (6 bases). From germline, CDR1 is MGHDK and CDR2 SYGVNS. This CDR3 spans 15 amino acids. Trimming took off 5 bases at V and 9 bases at J, with 20 bases between the two ends. CDR3 DNA sequence: TGTGCCAGCAGTCTATCGGGGACACGGCCGGGTGAGCAGTTCTTC. Protein sequence: CASSLSGTRPGEQFF. Supplemented by reference TRBV25-1 and TRBJ2-1, the full variable domain reads EADIYQTPRYLVIGTGKKITLECSQTMGHDKMYWYQQDPGMELHLIHYSYGVNSTEKGDLSSESTVSRIRTEHFPLTLESARPSHTSQYLCASSLSGTRPGEQFFGPGTRLTVL.

This chain connects TRBV28 to TRBJ1-2, with 8 bases lining up with TRBD1. This CDR3 has 13 amino acids. Germline V gene lookup returns CDR1 MDHEN and CDR2 SYDVKM. V lost 6 bases to trimming and J lost 5 bases; unmatched junction nucleotides: 5. CDR3 residues: CASSTTGGYGYTF. Written as DNA, the CDR3 is TGTGCCAGCAGCACCACAGGGGGTTATGGCTACACCTTC.

This chain joins TRBV11-1 and TRBJ2-7; D is unclear. The J call is doubtful: the DNA matches TRBJ2-5 better. CDR3 length equals 16 residues. Per the germline V gene, CDR1 is SGHAT and CDR2 is FQDESV (reference sequence). The CDR3 DNA is TGTGCCAGCAGCTATAAGGTGAACCCGGGTGAGGAGACCCAGTACTTC. Translation: CASSYKVNPGEETQYF.

The chain is built from TRBV7-2 and TRBJ2-4; no definite D call. The J call may be in error: the DNA end matches TRBJ2-5 better. Germline V lookup: CDR1 SGHTA, CDR2 FQGNSA. The CDR3 length is 13 residues. Here the CDR3 DNA reads TGTGCCAGCAGCTGGGCCTTTATAGAGACCCAGTACTTC. It translates to CASSWAFIETQYF.

This clonotype was seen only a few times. This chain uses TRBV4-2 with TRBJ2-6, with 10 bases lining up with TRBD2. Germline V gene sequence: CDR1 LGHNA, CDR2 YNFKEQ. The CDR3 spans 20 residues. J lost 0 bases, V lost 2 bases, and 10 bases had no gene match. The CDR3 DNA sequence: TGTGCCAGCAGCCAAAAAATTAGCGGGGGGCCCTACTCTGGGGCCAACGTCCTGACTTTC. As protein: CASSQKISGGPYSGANVLTF.